This is a list of T cell receptor beta chains from one sample in a study of OX40 agonist ivuxolimab in advanced cancers. Profiled with immunoSEQ multiplex PCR; TCRdb holds only in-frame clones, not every one. Among some 70,000 clones listed, about 86% were seen once. The source material was CD4+ or CD8+ T cells sorted from blood, sampled in a trial of the OX40 agonist ivuxolimab. The receptors come from an adult with an advanced solid tumor such as melanoma, head and neck, liver or kidney cancer. The CDR3 runs from the conserved cysteine through the conserved F or W. The D gene is left open where the match is weak. The size field is filled for only some rows; it gives once, few, many or a size class.

V gene	J gene	clone size	D gene	CDR3 protein	CDR3 DNA
TRBV7-9	TRBJ2-1	few	TRBD2	CASSLAWLAGGYEQFF	TGTGCCAGCAGCTTAGCGTGGCTAGCGGGGGGGTATGAGCAGTTCTTC
TRBV7-2	TRBJ2-2	-	-	CASSLGRGNTGELFF	TGTGCCAGCAGCTTAGGGCGGGGGAACACCGGGGAGCTGTTTTTT
TRBV7-6	TRBJ2-1	few	TRBD2	CASSRVSGRAHTYNEQFF	TGTGCCAGCAGTCGGGTCAGCGGGAGGGCCCATACCTACAATGAGCAGTTCTTC
TRBV7-9	TRBJ1-1	-	-	CASSLTAGLNTEAFF	TGTGCCAGCAGCCTTACAGCAGGGTTGAACACTGAAGCTTTCTTT
TRBV30	TRBJ1-6	-	-	CAWNSQLHSPLHF	TGTGCCTGGAACTCACAGCTCCATTCACCCCTCCACTTT
TRBV5-8	TRBJ1-2	-	-	CASSPDWSRDYGYTF	TGTGCCAGCAGCCCTGACTGGAGTCGGGACTATGGCTACACCTTC
TRBV25-1	TRBJ1-4	-	-	CASKEGSIEKLFF	TGTGCCAGCAAGGAGGGGTCGATTGAAAAACTGTTTTTT
TRBV11-3	TRBJ2-1	-	TRBD1	CASSLDPQGVGQFF	TGTGCCAGCAGCTTAGACCCCCAGGGGGTCGGGCAGTTCTTC
TRBV6-1	TRBJ1-3	-	-	CAITPGPISGNTIYF	TGTGCCATCACCCCGGGACCCATCTCTGGAAACACCATATATTTT
TRBV30	TRBJ1-1	-	-	CARTYELRGNTEAFF	TGTGCCCGGACCTACGAACTCCGGGGGAACACTGAAGCTTTCTTT
TRBV11-2	TRBJ1-2	-	TRBD1	CASSSGQGAGNYGYTF	TGTGCCAGCAGCTCTGGACAGGGGGCGGGGAACTATGGCTACACCTTC
TRBV2	TRBJ1-2	-	TRBD1	CASSEGPSGGHTF	TGTGCCAGCAGTGAAGGTCCTTCAGGGGGGCACACCTTC
TRBV4-1	TRBJ2-5	few	-	CASSSSPHPDTTNQETQYF	TGCGCCAGCAGCTCCTCCCCCCACCCGGACACTACAAACCAAGAGACCCAGTACTTC
TRBV11-2	TRBJ2-7	-	TRBD2	CASSRGLVYEQYF	TGTGCCAGCAGCCGGGGACTAGTCTACGAGCAGTACTTC
TRBV12-5	TRBJ2-3	once	-	CASGLAGTDTQYF	TGTGCTAGTGGTTTGGCAGGCACAGATACGCAGTATTTT
TRBV7-9	TRBJ2-7	-	-	CASSSPKGGTLFYEQYF	TGTGCCAGCAGCTCCCCTAAGGGGGGAACTCTCTTCTACGAGCAGTACTTC
TRBV7-9	TRBJ1-3	-	-	CASSLALMARVSSGNTIYF	TGTGCCAGCAGCTTAGCGCTAATGGCCAGGGTTAGCTCTGGAAACACCATATATTTT
TRBV18	TRBJ2-7	-	TRBD1	CASSPLPGQGPYEQYF	TGTGCCAGCTCACCGTTACCGGGACAGGGCCCTTACGAGCAGTACTTC
TRBV6-8	TRBJ2-7	-	-	CARGQGSSYEQYF	TGTGCCAGGGGTCAGGGGAGCTCCTACGAGCAGTACTTC
TRBV4-1	TRBJ1-6	-	TRBD1	CASSQDVTGGSYNSPLHF	TGCGCCAGCAGCCAAGACGTCACAGGGGGCTCCTATAATTCACCCCTCCACTTT
TRBV6-5	TRBJ1-5	few	TRBD1	CASNPDRAGNQPQHF	TGTGCCAGCAACCCGGACAGGGCCGGGAACCAGCCCCAGCATTTT
TRBV5-6	TRBJ2-7	-	TRBD1	CASSSWGQGIQYEQYF	TGTGCCAGCAGCTCCTGGGGACAGGGGATTCAGTACGAGCAGTACTTC
TRBV11-1	TRBJ1-1	few	-	CASSLYRISNTEAFF	TGTGCCAGCAGCTTATACAGGATCTCGAACACTGAAGCTTTCTTT
TRBV5-4	TRBJ1-2	-	-	CASSLRVGLNYGYTF	TGTGCCAGCAGCTTGAGGGTAGGACTTAACTATGGCTACACCTTC
TRBV6-6	TRBJ2-5	once	-	CASSSSRGRAETQYF	TGTGCCAGCAGTTCCTCTCGGGGACGTGCAGAGACCCAGTACTTC
TRBV5-1	TRBJ1-2	-	TRBD1	CASSHRRDRTFNYGYTF	TGCGCCAGCAGTCATCGCCGGGACAGAACCTTTAACTATGGCTACACCTTC
TRBV11-2	TRBJ1-5	-	TRBD1	CASSLGGQRNQPQHF	TGTGCCAGCAGCTTAGGGGGACAGCGGAATCAGCCCCAGCATTTT
TRBV2	TRBJ2-7	-	-	CASRGRRALTYEQYF	TGTGCCAGCAGGGGGAGGCGGGCCTTAACCTACGAGCAGTACTTC
TRBV14	TRBJ2-5	-	TRBD1	CASSRRQGQETQYF	TGTGCCAGCAGCCGCAGACAGGGGCAAGAGACCCAGTACTTC
TRBV6-5	TRBJ2-7	once	TRBD2	CASSYSIQRENYEQYF	TGTGCCAGCAGTTACTCGATACAGCGGGAAAACTACGAGCAGTACTTC
TRBV6-1	TRBJ2-3	-	TRBD2	CASSASGGTDTQYF	TGTGCCAGCAGTGCTAGCGGGGGCACAGATACGCAGTATTTT
TRBV29-1	TRBJ2-1	-	-	CSVVTPRSFYNEQFF	TGCAGCGTTGTAACCCCTCGGTCCTTCTACAATGAGCAGTTCTTC
TRBV5-6	TRBJ1-5	-	-	CASSSGRGRYNQPQHF	TGTGCCAGCAGCTCGGGGAGAGGCAGGTACAATCAGCCCCAGCATTTT
TRBV7-9	TRBJ2-1	-	-	CASSPTRLDLFSYNEQFF	TGTGCCAGCAGTCCAACCCGACTAGACCTTTTCTCCTACAATGAGCAGTTCTTC
TRBV5-4	TRBJ2-1	-	TRBD2	CASSAGLAVSNEQFF	TGTGCCAGCAGCGCTGGACTAGCGGTTTCCAATGAGCAGTTCTTC
TRBV7-2	TRBJ1-1	-	TRBD1	CASRQGAGTEAFF	TGTGCCAGCAGGCAGGGGGCCGGCACTGAAGCTTTCTTT
TRBV9	TRBJ2-1	-	TRBD2	CASSAEWKSTSGRPPFKFF	TGTGCCAGCAGCGCAGAGTGGAAGAGTACTAGCGGGAGACCACCCTTCAAGTTCTTC